Below, 23 T cell receptor beta chains from the same sample are listed, as sequenced in a study of CD8 T cells in Susac syndrome. Reverse transcription of 0.5 to 1 ug RNA was performed with random hexamers. Each CDR3 protein gets one entry after TCRdb re-called the immunoSEQ multiplex PCR reads with MiXCR. The data hold 150,000 to 200,000 distinct CDR3 sequences, with 95% observed a single time. The source material was CD8+ T cells from PBMCs. These receptors originate from a human donor with Susac syndrome.

The CDR3 coding sequence is TGTGCCAGCAACCGGGCGGGCAGGGCGGACTATGGCTACACCTTC. This gives the protein CASNRAGRADYGYTF. The chain recombines TRBV5-6 with TRBJ1-2; possible D gene TRBD1, 5 bases. This CDR3 has 15 residues. V was shortened by 6 bases and J by 3 bases, with 18 bases between the two germline ends. Germline lookup yields CDR1 SGHDT and CDR2 YYEEEE.

The genes are TRBV6-1 and TRBJ2-3; 10 bases fit TRBD1. J gave up 2 bases and V 5 bases, and 10 bases lay outside the gene matches. The CDR3 length is 17 residues. Germline lookup yields CDR1 MNHNS and CDR2 SASEGT. CDR3 coding DNA: TGTGCCAGCAGTCAACGCCAGGACAGGGGGTCCACAGATACGCAGTATTTT. It translates to CASSQRQDRGSTDTQYF.

The chain uses TRBV27 and TRBJ1-5; the D is unclear. V gave up 5 bases and J gave up 4 bases, with 15 bases separating them. The CDR3 runs 15 residues. Germline loops: CDR1 MNHEY, CDR2 SMNVEV (reference sequence). CDR3 bases: TGTGCCAGCAGTCCCCGGGAAGGGTGGAATCAGCCCCAGCATTTT. The encoded protein is CASSPREGWNQPQHF.

Only one count was recorded for this clonotype. The chain links TRBV5-1 to TRBJ1-1; the match to TRBD1 covers 7 bases. J gave up 8 bases and V 5 bases, and 6 bases lay outside the gene matches. Germline CDR1 is SGHRS and CDR2 is YFSETQ. This CDR3 spans 12 amino acids. CDR3 sequence reads: CASRLGGGEAFF. For the CDR3, the DNA is TGCGCCAGCAGACTCGGAGGGGGCGAAGCTTTCTTT.

The CDR3 nucleotides are TGTGCCAGCAGCGTAGGAAGGGAGCCCTACAATGAGCAGTTCTTC. Amino acids: CASSVGREPYNEQFF. The chain carries TRBV9 and TRBJ2-1; possibly TRBD2 for D (5 bases). Germline CDR1 and CDR2: SGDLS and YYNGEE. CDR3 length: 15 amino acids. V was pared by 0 bases and J by 2 bases, with 9 bases between. Together with reference TRBV9 and TRBJ2-1, the CDR3 gives the full variable domain: DSGVTQTPKHLITATGQRVTLRCSPRSGDLSVYWYQQSLDQGLQFLIQYYNGEERAKGNILERFSAQQFPDLHSELNLSSLELGDSALYFCASSVGREPYNEQFFGPGTRLTVL.

The chain employs TRBV15 and TRBJ1-1; D unresolved. CDR1 and CDR2 (germline): LNHNV, YYDKDF (reference sequence). The CDR3 extends over 15 amino acids. V gave up 0 bases and J gave up 5 bases, with 13 bases separating them. The CDR3 DNA is TGTGCCACCAGCAGAGATTTGGTAGGGCTGACTGAAGCTTTCTTT. Its protein is CATSRDLVGLTEAFF. The variable domain in full, completed from reference TRBV15 and TRBJ1-1, reads DAMVIQNPRYQVTQFGKPVTLSCSQTLNHNVMYWYQQKSSQAPKLLFHYYDKDFNNEADTPDNFQSRRPNTSFCFLDIRSPGLGDTAMYLCATSRDLVGLTEAFFGQGTRLTVV.

V and J are TRBV20-1 and TRBJ2-1; no clear D. The germline gives CDR1 DFQATT, CDR2 SNEGSKA (reference sequence). The CDR3 consists of 13 residues. V gave up 0 bases and J gave up 5 bases, with 8 bases separating them. The CDR3: CSARDWGHNEQFF. The CDR3 region has the DNA TGCAGTGCTAGAGATTGGGGTCACAATGAGCAGTTCTTC.

V and J are TRBV5-1 and TRBJ2-7; perhaps TRBD2 as D (6 bases). This CDR3 has 13 amino acids. Germline values: CDR1 SGHRS, CDR2 YFSETQ. Trimming stripped 0 bases from V and 4 bases from J, with 8 bases between. Written as DNA, the CDR3 is TGCGCCAGCAGCTTGGGGGGGGAGTACGAGCAGTACTTC. This encodes CASSLGGEYEQYF.

The chain couples TRBV4-2 to TRBJ2-2, with D possibly being TRBD2 (6 bases). CDR1 LGHNA and CDR2 YNFKEQ come from the germline V gene. Between the trimmed V and J ends, which lost 5 bases and 5 bases, there was a span of 15 bases. The CDR3 has 15 amino acids. CDR3 nucleotide sequence: TGTGCCAGCAGCTTGAGAGTAGCGGATACCGGGGAGCTGTTTTTT. As protein: CASSLRVADTGELFF.

V usage is TRBV3-1 and J usage is TRBJ2-3, with TRBD2 matching over 10 bases. Germline V gene lookup returns CDR1 LGHDT and CDR2 YNNKEL (reference sequence). The CDR3 sequence is 17 residues long. V lost 6 bases to trimming and J lost 2 bases; unmatched junction nucleotides: 11. The CDR3 coding sequence is TGTGCCAGCAGACCAACCCGGACTAGCGGATACACAGATACGCAGTATTTT. Protein product: CASRPTRTSGYTDTQYF.

The genes are TRBV7-9 and TRBJ2-2; D is ambiguous. The V end lost 4 bases, the J end lost 0 bases, and 15 bases lay between the germline ends. The CDR3 loop spans 17 amino acids. Per germline, CDR1 SEHNR and CDR2 FQNEAQ (reference sequence). The CDR3 loop is CASSSHLAVSNTGELFF. DNA for the CDR3: TGTGCCAGCAGCTCCCACTTGGCAGTTTCGAACACCGGGGAGCTGTTTTTT.

This chain links TRBV5-6 with TRBJ1-1; weak D call: TRBD1 (6 bases). Trimming shortened V by 7 bases and J by 1 base, and 11 bases separated the two germline ends. Germline assignment: CDR1 SGHDT and CDR2 YYEEEE. CDR3 length equals 13 residues. CDR3 in amino acids: CASEDSPNTEAFF. The CDR3 coding sequence is TGTGCCAGCGAGGACAGCCCGAACACTGAAGCTTTCTTT.

The V gene is TRBV20-1, the J gene TRBJ2-3; D ambiguous. The V gene's germline CDR1 is DFQATT and CDR2 SNEGSKA (reference sequence). The CDR3 sequence is 14 residues long. The ends were cut back, 8 bases at V and 2 bases at J, with 17 bases in the middle. The CDR3 DNA sequence: TGCAGTCCCGCCGAGGACCTGTTCACAGATACGCAGTATTTT. It specifies CSPAEDLFTDTQYF.

The chain has TRBV30 and TRBJ1-4, with 10 bases lining up with TRBD1. This CDR3 is built from 14 residues. The V gene end was trimmed by 3 bases and the J gene end by 8 bases; junction bases not matched to a gene: 6. Germline V CDR1 and CDR2: GTSNPN, SVGIG (reference sequence). CDR3 DNA sequence: TGTGCCTGGAGGGTGACAGGGGGCCGGGAAAAACTGTTTTTT. It is translated as CAWRVTGGREKLFF.

The chain links TRBV12-3 or TRBV12-4 to TRBJ2-1, with D perhaps matching TRBD1 or TRBD2 (7 bases each). This CDR3 region has 15 residues. Deletions cut 2 bases from V and 4 bases from J, with 12 bases between. The DNA for the CDR3 is TGTGCCAGCAGTTTACAGCAGGGGGGGTACAATGAGCAGTTCTTC. Encoded protein: CASSLQQGGYNEQFF.

The chain recombines TRBV9 with TRBJ2-3; a weak D match, TRBD1 (6 bases). The CDR3 runs to 12 residues. The germline V gene has CDR1 SGDLS and CDR2 YYNGEE. Trimming stripped 6 bases from V and 4 bases from J, with 9 bases between. The CDR3 DNA reads TGTGCCAGCAACCAGGGGTCAGATACGCAGTATTTT. Its protein is CASNQGSDTQYF.

Written as DNA, the CDR3 is TGTGCCAGCTCACAGACAGGGGCCGGAACCGCTTTCTTT. It translates to CASSQTGAGTAFF. This chain joins TRBV18 and TRBJ1-1; 8 bases line up with TRBD1. V shed 4 bases, J shed 11 bases, and the junction held 9 bases outside the gene matches. This CDR3 region has 13 residues. Germline V gene sequence: CDR1 KGHSH, CDR2 LQKENI.

The chain joins TRBV5-5 to TRBJ2-7; TRBD1 is a possible D gene (6 bases). The V and J ends lost 7 bases and 6 bases respectively, with 20 bases between them. Germline CDR1 and CDR2: SGHKS and YYEKEE (reference sequence). This CDR3 contains 14 residues. The CDR3 sequence is CASATGTTSSEQYF. CDR3 DNA: TGTGCCAGCGCGACCGGGACAACATCATCCGAGCAGTACTTC.

The CDR3 nucleotides read TGTGCCAGCAGCGTAGGGGATCACTCACCCCTCCACTTT. Its translation is CASSVGDHSPLHF. The V gene is TRBV9, the J gene TRBJ1-6; D remains ambiguous. The CDR3 totals 13 residues. The V end was cut by 0 bases, the J end by 10 bases, with 8 bases between. The germline V gene has CDR1 SGDLS and CDR2 YYNGEE.

The V and J genes are TRBV15 and TRBJ1-1; TRBD1 matches at 7 bases. V shed 6 bases, J shed 2 bases, and the junction held 9 bases outside the gene matches. Germline V CDR1 and CDR2: LNHNV, YYDKDF (reference sequence). CDR3 length: 15 amino acids. In DNA, the CDR3 is TGTGCCACCAGAGATGACAGGACAGGAAACACTGAAGCTTTCTTT. Protein sequence: CATRDDRTGNTEAFF. The variable domain in full, completed from reference TRBV15 and TRBJ1-1, reads DAMVIQNPRYQVTQFGKPVTLSCSQTLNHNVMYWYQQKSSQAPKLLFHYYDKDFNNEADTPDNFQSRRPNTSFCFLDIRSPGLGDTAMYLCATRDDRTGNTEAFFGQGTRLTVV.

The chain carries TRBV20-1 and TRBJ2-3; TRBD2 agrees at 12 bases. Germline V gene lookup returns CDR1 DFQATT and CDR2 SNEGSKA (reference sequence). The CDR3 is 19 residues long. V lost 0 bases, J lost 0 bases, and 10 bases stayed unmatched. The chain's CDR3 is CSARDITSGGTSSTDTQYF. CDR3 DNA sequence: TGCAGTGCTAGAGATATAACTAGCGGGGGGACATCTAGCACAGATACGCAGTATTTT.

The chain couples TRBV7-9 to TRBJ1-2; D unclear. Germline V gene data show CDR1 as SEHNR and CDR2 as FQNEAQ (reference sequence). V shed 0 bases and J shed 8 bases, with 13 bases lying between them. The CDR3 extends over 14 amino acids. This CDR3 reads CASSLATGPEGYTF. The CDR3 nucleotides are TGTGCCAGCAGCTTAGCGACCGGGCCTGAAGGCTACACCTTC.

The chain carries TRBV5-4 and TRBJ2-5; D gene uncertain. The CDR3 loop spans 13 amino acids. Germline values: CDR1 SGHNT, CDR2 YYREEE (reference sequence). Trimming pared 1 base from V and 5 bases from J, leaving 9 bases between. DNA of the CDR3: TGTGCCAGCAGCTTGTGGCTCCGGGAGACCCAGTACTTC. Its protein is CASSLWLRETQYF.